This entry is about one TCR beta chain. What it binds is unknown. These data come from a study of OX40 agonist ivuxolimab in advanced cancers. General study points: Certain nonresponders additionally had low normalized T-cell clonal expansion.

Sequenced by immunoSEQ multiplex PCR; TCRdb stores in-frame clones only, minus some. This sample has about 50,000 clones; approximately 86% occur once, and the top ten carry 13% to 15%. The ends lost 6 bases at V and 5 bases at J; junction bases unmatched: 4. CDR3 length: 13 amino acids. Germline V gene sequence: CDR1 SNHLY, CDR2 FYNNEI. This clonotype originated in an adult with an advanced solid tumor such as melanoma, head and neck, liver or kidney cancer. The sequencing here drew on CD4+ or CD8+ T cells sorted from blood, taken in a trial of the OX40 agonist ivuxolimab. The V and J genes are TRBV2 and TRBJ1-5, with 7 bases matching TRBD1. This chain's CDR3 is CASSGDSYQPQHF. CDR3 coding DNA: TGTGCCAGCAGCGGGGACAGTTATCAGCCCCAGCATTTT.